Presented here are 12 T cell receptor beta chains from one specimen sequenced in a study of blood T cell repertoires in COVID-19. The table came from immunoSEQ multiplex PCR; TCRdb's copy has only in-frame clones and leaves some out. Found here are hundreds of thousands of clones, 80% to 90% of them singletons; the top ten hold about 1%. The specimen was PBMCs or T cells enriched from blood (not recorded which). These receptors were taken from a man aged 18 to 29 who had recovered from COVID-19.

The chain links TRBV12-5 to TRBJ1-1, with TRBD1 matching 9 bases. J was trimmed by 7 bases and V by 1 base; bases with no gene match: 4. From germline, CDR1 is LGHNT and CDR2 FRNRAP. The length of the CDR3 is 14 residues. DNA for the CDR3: TGTGCTAGTGGTTTGGAAGGACAGGGGCGTGAAGCTTTCTTT. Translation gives CASGLEGQGREAFF.

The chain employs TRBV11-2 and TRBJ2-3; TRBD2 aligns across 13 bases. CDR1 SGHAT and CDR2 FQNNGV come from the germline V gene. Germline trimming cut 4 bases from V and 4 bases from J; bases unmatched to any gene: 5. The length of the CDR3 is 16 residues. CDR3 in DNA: TGTGCCAGCAGCTCCGGGACTAGCGGGAACTCAGATACGCAGTATTTT. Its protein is CASSSGTSGNSDTQYF.

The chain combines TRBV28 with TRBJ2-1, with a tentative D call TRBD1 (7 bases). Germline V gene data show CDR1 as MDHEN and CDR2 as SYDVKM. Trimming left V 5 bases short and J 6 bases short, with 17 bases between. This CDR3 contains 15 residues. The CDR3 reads CASSPGGPRGNEQFF. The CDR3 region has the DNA TGTGCCAGCAGTCCAGGGGGGCCCAGGGGCAATGAGCAGTTCTTC.

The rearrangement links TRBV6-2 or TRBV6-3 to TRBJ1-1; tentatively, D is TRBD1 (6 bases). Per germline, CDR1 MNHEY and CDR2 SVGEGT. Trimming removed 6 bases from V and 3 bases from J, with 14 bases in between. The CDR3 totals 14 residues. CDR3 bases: TGTGCCAGCAGCCCACAGGGAGAGGACACTGAAGCTTTCTTT. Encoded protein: CASSPQGEDTEAFF.

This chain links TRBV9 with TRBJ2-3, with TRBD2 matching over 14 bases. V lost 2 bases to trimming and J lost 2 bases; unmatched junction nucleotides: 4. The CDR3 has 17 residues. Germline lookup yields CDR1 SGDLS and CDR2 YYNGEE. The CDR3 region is CASSVGTSGGHTDTQYF. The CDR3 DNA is TGTGCCAGCAGCGTCGGGACTAGCGGGGGACACACAGATACGCAGTATTTT.

The CDR3 DNA is TGTGCCAGCAGCACCAACAGGGGGCTCAATGAGCAGTTCTTC. Translated: CASSTNRGLNEQFF. The V gene is TRBV11-2, the J gene TRBJ2-1, with 9 bases that match TRBD1. Germline V gives CDR1 SGHAT, CDR2 FQNNGV. The CDR3 sequence is 14 residues long. The ends lost 5 bases at V and 6 bases at J; junction bases unmatched: 5.

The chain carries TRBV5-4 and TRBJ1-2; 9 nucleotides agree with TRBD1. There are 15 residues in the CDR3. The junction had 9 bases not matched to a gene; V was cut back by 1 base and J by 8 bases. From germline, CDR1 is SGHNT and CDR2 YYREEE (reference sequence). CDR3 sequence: CASSLPHGTGKGYTF. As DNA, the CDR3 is TGTGCCAGCAGCTTGCCCCATGGGACAGGGAAAGGCTACACCTTC.

For the CDR3, the DNA is TGTGCCAGCAGCAAGTTTGCCAGGGGATGGGGGTACACAGATACGCAGTATTTT. This encodes CASSKFARGWGYTDTQYF. The chain uses TRBV21-1 and TRBJ2-3; TRBD1 is the table's D call, not checked against the DNA. TRBV21-1 is annotated as a pseudogene. CDR3 length: 18 residues.

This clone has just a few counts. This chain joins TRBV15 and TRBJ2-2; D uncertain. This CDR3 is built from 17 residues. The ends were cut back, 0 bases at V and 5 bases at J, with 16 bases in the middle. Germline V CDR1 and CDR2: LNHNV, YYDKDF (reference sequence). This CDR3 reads CATSRDLPGRSTGELFF. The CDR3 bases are TGTGCCACCAGCAGAGATCTACCAGGCAGATCGACCGGGGAGCTGTTTTTT.

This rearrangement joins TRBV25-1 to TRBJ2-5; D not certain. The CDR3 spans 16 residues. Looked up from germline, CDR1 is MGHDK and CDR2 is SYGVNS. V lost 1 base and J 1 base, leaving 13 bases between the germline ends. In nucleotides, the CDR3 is TGTGCCAGCAGTGAATCAAGTACAGCCTCCCAAGAGACCCAGTACTTC. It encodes CASSESSTASQETQYF. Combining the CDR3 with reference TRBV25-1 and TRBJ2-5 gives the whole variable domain EADIYQTPRYLVIGTGKKITLECSQTMGHDKMYWYQQDPGMELHLIHYSYGVNSTEKGDLSSESTVSRIRTEHFPLTLESARPSHTSQYLCASSESSTASQETQYFGPGTRLLVL.

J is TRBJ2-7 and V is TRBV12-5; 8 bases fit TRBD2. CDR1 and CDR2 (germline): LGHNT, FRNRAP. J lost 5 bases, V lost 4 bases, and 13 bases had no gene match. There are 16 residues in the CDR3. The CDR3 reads CASGSPPPGGPHEQYF. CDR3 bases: TGTGCTAGTGGTTCCCCCCCGCCGGGAGGGCCCCACGAGCAGTACTTC.

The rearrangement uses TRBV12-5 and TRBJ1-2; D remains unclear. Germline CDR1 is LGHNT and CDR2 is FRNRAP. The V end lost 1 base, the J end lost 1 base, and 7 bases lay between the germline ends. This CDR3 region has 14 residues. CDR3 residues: CASGLGGSNYGYTF. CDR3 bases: TGTGCTAGTGGTTTGGGCGGCAGTAACTATGGCTACACCTTC. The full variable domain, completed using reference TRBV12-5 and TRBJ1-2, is DARVTQTPRHKVTEMGQEVTMRCQPILGHNTVFWYRQTMMQGLELLAYFRNRAPLDDSGMPKDRFSAEMPDATLATLKIQPSEPRDSAVYFCASGLGGSNYGYTFGSGTRLTVV.